This T cell receptor beta chain comes out of a study of T cells in Graves' hyperthyroidism and ophthalmopathy. This clonotype was detected ten times or more. The length of the CDR3 is 15 residues. The V segment lost 5 bases and the J segment 7 bases; nucleotides outside the gene matches: 9. Authors of the study amplified TCR beta CDR3 regions from RNA transcripts. The HTBI primer set drove a first-round RT-PCR of the TCR CDR3. TCRdb reprocessed the multiplex PCR reads via MiXCR and lists one record per CDR3 protein. The sample lists some 560,000 distinct CDR3 sequences, around 15% occurring once. The source is a woman between 35 and 50 years old with Graves' hyperthyroidism. The rearrangement joins TRBV12-3 or TRBV12-4 to TRBJ2-1, with 9 bases matching TRBD2. Material: blood. The DNA for the CDR3 is TGTGCCAGCAGTAATAGCGGGAGTAACATGAATGAGCAGTTCTTC. It specifies CASSNSGSNMNEQFF.